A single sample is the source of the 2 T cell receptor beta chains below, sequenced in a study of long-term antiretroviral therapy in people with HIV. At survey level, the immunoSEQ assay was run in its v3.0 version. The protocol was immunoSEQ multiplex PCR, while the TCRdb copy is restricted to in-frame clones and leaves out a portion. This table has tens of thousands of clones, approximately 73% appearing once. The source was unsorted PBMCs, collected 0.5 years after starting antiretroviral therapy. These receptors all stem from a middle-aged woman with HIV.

This CDR3 reads CASSLVSGTVNTEAFF. The DNA of the CDR3 is TGCGCCAGCAGCTTGGTGAGCGGGACGGTCAACACTGAAGCTTTCTTT. The chain carries TRBV5-1 and TRBJ1-1; D may be TRBD1 (5 bases). The V and J ends lost 0 bases and 2 bases respectively, with 14 bases between them. The CDR3 is 16 residues long. From germline, CDR1 is SGHRS and CDR2 YFSETQ.

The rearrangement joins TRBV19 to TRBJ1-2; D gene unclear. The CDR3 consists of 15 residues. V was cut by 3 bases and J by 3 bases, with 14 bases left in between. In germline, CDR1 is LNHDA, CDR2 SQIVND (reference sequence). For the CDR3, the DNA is TGTGCCAGTAGTATTAGGTACGGGAGGTACTATGGCTACACCTTC. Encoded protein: CASSIRYGRYYGYTF.